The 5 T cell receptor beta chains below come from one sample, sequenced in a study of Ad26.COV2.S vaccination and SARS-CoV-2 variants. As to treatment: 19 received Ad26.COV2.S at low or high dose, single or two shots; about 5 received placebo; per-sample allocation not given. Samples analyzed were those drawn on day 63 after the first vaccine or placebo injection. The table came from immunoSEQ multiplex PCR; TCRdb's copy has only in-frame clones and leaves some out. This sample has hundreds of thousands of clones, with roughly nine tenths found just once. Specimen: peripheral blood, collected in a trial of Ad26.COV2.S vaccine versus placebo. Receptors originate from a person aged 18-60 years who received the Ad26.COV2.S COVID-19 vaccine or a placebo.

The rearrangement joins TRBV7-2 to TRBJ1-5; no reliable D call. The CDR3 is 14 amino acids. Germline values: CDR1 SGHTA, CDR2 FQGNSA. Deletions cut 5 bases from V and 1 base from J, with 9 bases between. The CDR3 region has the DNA TGTGCCAGCAGCCCCCGCCGGAGCAATCAGCCCCAGCATTTT. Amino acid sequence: CASSPRRSNQPQHF.

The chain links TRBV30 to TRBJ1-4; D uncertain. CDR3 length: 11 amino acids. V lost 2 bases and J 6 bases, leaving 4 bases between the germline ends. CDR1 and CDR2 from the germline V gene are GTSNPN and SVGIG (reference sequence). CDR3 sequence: CAWSFDEKLFF. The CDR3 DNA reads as TGTGCCTGGAGTTTTGATGAAAAACTGTTTTTT.

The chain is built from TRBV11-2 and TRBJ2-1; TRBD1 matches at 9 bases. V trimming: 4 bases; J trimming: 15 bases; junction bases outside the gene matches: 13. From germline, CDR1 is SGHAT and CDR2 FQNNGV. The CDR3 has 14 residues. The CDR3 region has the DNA TGTGCCAGCAGCTCCAACTACCGGGACAGGGAAGGGTTCTTC. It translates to CASSSNYRDREGFF.

In DNA, the CDR3 is TGCGCCAGCAGCCAGAGGGAGGTTGAAAAACTGTTTTTT. Its protein product is CASSQREVEKLFF. The rearrangement joins TRBV4-3 to TRBJ1-4, with D uncertain. The germline V and J ends were trimmed by 3 bases and 7 bases, with 9 bases remaining between them. The CDR3 extends over 13 amino acids. Germline assignment: CDR1 LGHNA and CDR2 YSLEER.

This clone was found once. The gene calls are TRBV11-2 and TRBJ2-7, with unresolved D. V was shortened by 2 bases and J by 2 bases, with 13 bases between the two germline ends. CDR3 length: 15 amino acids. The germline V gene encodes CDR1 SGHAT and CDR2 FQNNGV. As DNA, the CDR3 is TGTGCCAGCAGCTTAAGGTGGCAGGCCGCCTACGAGCAGTACTTC. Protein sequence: CASSLRWQAAYEQYF.